This T cell receptor (beta chain) was captured by sequencing in a study of graft-versus-host responses after intestinal transplantation. With respect to this clone: Antigen unknown.

Clones were sequenced by immunoSEQ multiplex PCR, and TCRdb holds only the in-frame ones, with some missing. This sample has 80,000 to 100,000 clones, with less than 90% found just once. The CDR3 length is 14 residues. Trimming removed 3 bases from V and 6 bases from J, with 12 bases in between. The germline V gene encodes CDR1 MDHEN and CDR2 SYDVKM. The chain has TRBV28 and TRBJ1-5; a weak D match, TRBD1 (5 bases). This sample comprised unstimulated CD4+ T cells sorted from spleen or lymph node cells, obtained before intestinal transplant. The receptor was isolated from a human donor who received an intestinal transplant. CDR3: CASSFSGSGQPQHF. In DNA form, the CDR3 reads TGTGCCAGCAGTTTTTCAGGGTCGGGTCAGCCCCAGCATTTT.